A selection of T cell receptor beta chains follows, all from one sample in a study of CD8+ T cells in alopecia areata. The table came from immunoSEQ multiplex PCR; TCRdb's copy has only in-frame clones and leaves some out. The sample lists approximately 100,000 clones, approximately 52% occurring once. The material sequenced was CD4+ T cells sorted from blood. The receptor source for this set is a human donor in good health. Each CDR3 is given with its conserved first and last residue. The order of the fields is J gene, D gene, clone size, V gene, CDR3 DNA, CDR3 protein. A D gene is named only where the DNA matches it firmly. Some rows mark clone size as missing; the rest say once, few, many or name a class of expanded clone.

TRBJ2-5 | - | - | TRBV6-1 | TGTGCCAGCAGTGAATGGGGGGACAGTCGAGAGACCCAGTACTTC | CASSEWGDSRETQYF
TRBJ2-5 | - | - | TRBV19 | TGTGCCAGTAGTATAGAAGAGACCCAGTACTTC | CASSIEETQYF
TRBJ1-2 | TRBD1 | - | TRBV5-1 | TGCGCCAGCAGCTTGGCAGGGACAGGGGACTATGGCTACACCTTC | CASSLAGTGDYGYTF
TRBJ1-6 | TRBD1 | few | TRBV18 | TGTGCCAGCTCCCGGGACAGGGATAATTCACCCCTCCACTTT | CASSRDRDNSPLHF
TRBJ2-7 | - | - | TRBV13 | TGTGCCAGCAGCCCCCGACAGGTCCCCTACGAGCAGTACTTC | CASSPRQVPYEQYF
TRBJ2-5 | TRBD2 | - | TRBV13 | TGTGCCAGCAGCTTAGGCCGCGGGACTAGCGGGGGCCTAAACCAAGAGACCCAGTACTTC | CASSLGRGTSGGLNQETQYF
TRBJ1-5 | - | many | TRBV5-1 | TGCGCCAGCAGCATACTCCGGGACCGTCATAGCAATCAGCCCCAGCATTTT | CASSILRDRHSNQPQHF
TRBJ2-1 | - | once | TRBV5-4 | TGTGCCAGCAGCTTGGCTGGGACCTCCTACAATGAGCAGTTCTTC | CASSLAGTSYNEQFF
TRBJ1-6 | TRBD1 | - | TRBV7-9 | TGTGCCAGCAGCTTCCAGGGGGTGAGTTCACCCCTCCACTTT | CASSFQGVSSPLHF
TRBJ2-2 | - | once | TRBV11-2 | TGTGCCAGCAGGGAAGGGGGCGGGGAGCTGTTTTTT | CASREGGGELFF
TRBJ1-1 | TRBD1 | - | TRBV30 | TGTGCCTCTAAACGGCAACAGGGGCCGCGAGAAGCTTTCTTT | CASKRQQGPREAFF
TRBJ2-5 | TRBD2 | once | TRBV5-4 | TGTGCCAGCAGCTTGGCCGGGACTAGCGGACAAGAGACCCAGTACTTC | CASSLAGTSGQETQYF
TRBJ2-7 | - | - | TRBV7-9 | TGTGCCAGCAGCTTAGGCGGTCCTCGCGAGCAGTACTTC | CASSLGGPREQYF
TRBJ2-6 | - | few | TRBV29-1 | TGCATGATGGGGCATGCATCTACTGGGGCCAACGTCCTGACTTTC | CMMGHASTGANVLTF
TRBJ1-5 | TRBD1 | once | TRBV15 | TGTGCCACCAGCAGGGGACAGGGTGATCAGCCCCAGCATTTT | CATSRGQGDQPQHF
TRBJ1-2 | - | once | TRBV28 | TGTGCCATCAGGGCAGGCCCCTACTATGGCTACACCTTC | CAIRAGPYYGYTF
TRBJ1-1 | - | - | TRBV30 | TGTGCCTGGATCCTCGCAGGTGAAGCTTTCTTT | CAWILAGEAFF
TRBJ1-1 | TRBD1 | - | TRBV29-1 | TGCAGCGCTGGGACAGGGGAGTATGCCGAAGCTTTCTTT | CSAGTGEYAEAFF
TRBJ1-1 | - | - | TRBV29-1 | TGCAGCGTTGTCAGGGTAGACACTGAAGCTTTCTTT | CSVVRVDTEAFF
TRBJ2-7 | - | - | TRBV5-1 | TGCGCCAGCAGCTTGGCTGGCTACTCCTACGAGCAGTACTTC | CASSLAGYSYEQYF
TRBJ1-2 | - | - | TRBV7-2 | TGTGCCAGCAGCTTTGGACGGAGTGGCTACACCTTC | CASSFGRSGYTF
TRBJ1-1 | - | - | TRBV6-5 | TGTGCCAGCAGCGACCCAGGGGTTGACACTGAAGCTTTCTTT | CASSDPGVDTEAFF